This TCR beta chain was recovered during a study of T cell responses to AZD1222 COVID-19 vaccine. Profiling relied on immunoSEQ multiplex PCR, and the TCRdb table lists in-frame clones only, not all of them. The repertoire holds about 140,000 clones, with approximately 90% as singletons. This CDR3 contains 13 residues. Looked up from germline, CDR1 is MNHEY and CDR2 is SMNVEV (reference sequence). V was shortened by 5 bases and J by 4 bases, with 12 bases between the two germline ends. This chain joins TRBV27 and TRBJ2-7, with D tentatively TRBD1 (5 bases). The starting material was peripheral blood, obtained 28 days after the second AZD1222 dose. This receptor was obtained from an adult who received the AZD1222 COVID-19 vaccine. The CDR3 region is CASSTPGFYEQYF. CDR3 in DNA: TGTGCCAGCAGTACCCCAGGGTTTTACGAGCAGTACTTC.